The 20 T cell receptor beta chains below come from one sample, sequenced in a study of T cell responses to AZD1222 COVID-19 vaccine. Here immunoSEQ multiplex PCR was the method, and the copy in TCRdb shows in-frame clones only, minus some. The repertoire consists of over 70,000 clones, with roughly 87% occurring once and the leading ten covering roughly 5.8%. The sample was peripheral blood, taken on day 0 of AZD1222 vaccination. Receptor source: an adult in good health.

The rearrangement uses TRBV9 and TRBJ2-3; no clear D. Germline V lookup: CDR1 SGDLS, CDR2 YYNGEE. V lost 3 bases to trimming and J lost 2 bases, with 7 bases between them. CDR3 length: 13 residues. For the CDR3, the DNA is TGTGCCAGCAGCGGGAGTAACACAGATACGCAGTATTTT. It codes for CASSGSNTDTQYF. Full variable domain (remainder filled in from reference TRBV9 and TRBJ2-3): DSGVTQTPKHLITATGQRVTLRCSPRSGDLSVYWYQQSLDQGLQFLIQYYNGEERAKGNILERFSAQQFPDLHSELNLSSLELGDSALYFCASSGSNTDTQYFGPGTRLTVL.

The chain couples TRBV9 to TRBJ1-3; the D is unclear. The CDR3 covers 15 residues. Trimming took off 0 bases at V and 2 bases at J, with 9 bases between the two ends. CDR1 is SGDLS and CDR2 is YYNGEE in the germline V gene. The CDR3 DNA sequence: TGTGCCAGCAGCGTAGATGGTGGGACTGGAAACACCATATATTTT. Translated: CASSVDGGTGNTIYF.

The CDR3 sequence is CASSPGGGREKLFF. The CDR3, as DNA: TGTGCCAGCTCACCTGGAGGGGGCCGAGAAAAACTGTTTTTT. The rearrangement links TRBV18 to TRBJ1-4; TRBD1 agrees at 7 bases. Germline lookup yields CDR1 KGHSH and CDR2 LQKENI. V was pared by 3 bases and J by 8 bases, with 6 bases of the junction left unmatched. CDR3 length equals 14 residues.

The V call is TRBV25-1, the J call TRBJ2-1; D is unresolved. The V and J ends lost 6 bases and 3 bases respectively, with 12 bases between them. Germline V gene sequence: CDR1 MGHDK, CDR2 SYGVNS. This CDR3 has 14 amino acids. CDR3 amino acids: CASSYPDGYNEQFF. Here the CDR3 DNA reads TGTGCCAGCAGCTACCCGGACGGCTACAATGAGCAGTTCTTC.

The CDR3 here is CASSRARDAYEQYF. The CDR3 DNA sequence: TGTGCCAGCAGCCGCGCGCGGGACGCCTACGAGCAGTACTTC. The genes are TRBV13 and TRBJ2-7; a weak D match, TRBD2 (6 bases). V was pared by 5 bases and J by 2 bases, with 13 bases between. The germline V gene has CDR1 PRHDT and CDR2 FYEKMQ (reference sequence). The CDR3 runs to 14 residues.

CDR3 loop: CAWSVRGPAAQPQHF. CDR3 nucleotides: TGTGCCTGGAGTGTACGGGGCCCAGCGGCTCAGCCCCAGCATTTT. V and J are TRBV30 and TRBJ1-5; D perhaps matches TRBD1 (5 bases). V dropped 0 bases and J dropped 6 bases, with 15 bases sitting between them. The CDR3 is 15 amino acids. Germline values: CDR1 GTSNPN, CDR2 SVGIG (reference sequence).

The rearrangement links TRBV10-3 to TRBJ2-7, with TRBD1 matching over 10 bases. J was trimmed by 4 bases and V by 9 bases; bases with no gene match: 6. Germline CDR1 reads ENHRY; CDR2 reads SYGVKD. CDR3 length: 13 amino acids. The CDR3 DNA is TGTGCCATAGGACAGGGGGTTGGTTACGAGCAGTACTTC. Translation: CAIGQGVGYEQYF.

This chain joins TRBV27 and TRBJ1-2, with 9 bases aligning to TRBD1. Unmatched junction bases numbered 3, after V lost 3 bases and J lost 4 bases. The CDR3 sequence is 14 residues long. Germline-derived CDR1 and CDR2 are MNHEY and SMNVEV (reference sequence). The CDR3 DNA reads TGTGCCAGCAGTTTGGGACAGGGCGTCTATGGCTACACCTTC. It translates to CASSLGQGVYGYTF.

CDR3 in DNA: TGTGCCAGCAGCTTACTGGACAATGAGCAGTTCTTC. Translation: CASSLLDNEQFF. The chain joins TRBV7-6 to TRBJ2-1, with D hard to call. V gave up 2 bases and J gave up 5 bases, with 4 bases separating them. Germline CDR1 reads SGHVS; CDR2 reads FNYEAQ. The CDR3 totals 12 residues.

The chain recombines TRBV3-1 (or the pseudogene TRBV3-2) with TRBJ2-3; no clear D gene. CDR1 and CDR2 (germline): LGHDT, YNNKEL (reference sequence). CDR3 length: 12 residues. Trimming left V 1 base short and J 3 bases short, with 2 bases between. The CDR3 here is CASSQGTDTQYF. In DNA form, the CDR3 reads TGTGCCAGCAGCCAAGGGACAGATACGCAGTATTTT.

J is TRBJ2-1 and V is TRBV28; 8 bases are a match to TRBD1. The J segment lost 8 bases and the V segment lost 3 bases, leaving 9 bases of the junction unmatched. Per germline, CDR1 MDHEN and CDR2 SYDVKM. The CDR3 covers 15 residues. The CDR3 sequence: CASSFSGGLIHEQFF. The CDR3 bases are TGTGCCAGCAGTTTTTCAGGGGGCCTAATCCATGAGCAGTTCTTC.

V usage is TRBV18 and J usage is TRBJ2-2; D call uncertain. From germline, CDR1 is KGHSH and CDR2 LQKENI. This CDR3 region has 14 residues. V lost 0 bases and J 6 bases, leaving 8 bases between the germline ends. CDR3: CASSPPLIAGELFF. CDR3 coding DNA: TGTGCCAGCTCACCACCGCTAATAGCCGGGGAGCTGTTTTTT.

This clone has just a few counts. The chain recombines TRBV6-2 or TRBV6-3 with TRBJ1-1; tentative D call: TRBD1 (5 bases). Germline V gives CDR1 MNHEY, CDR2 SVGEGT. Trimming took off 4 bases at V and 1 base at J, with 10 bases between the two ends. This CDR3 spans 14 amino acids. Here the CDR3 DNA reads TGTGCCAGCAGTTTACCCGGACAGAACACTGAAGCTTTCTTT. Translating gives CASSLPGQNTEAFF.

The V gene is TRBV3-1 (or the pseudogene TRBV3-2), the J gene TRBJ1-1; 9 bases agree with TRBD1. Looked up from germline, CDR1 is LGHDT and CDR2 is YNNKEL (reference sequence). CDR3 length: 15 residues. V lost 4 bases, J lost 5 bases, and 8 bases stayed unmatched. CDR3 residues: CASSLTGGLGTEAFF. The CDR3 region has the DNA TGTGCCAGCAGCCTGACAGGGGGTCTGGGAACTGAAGCTTTCTTT.

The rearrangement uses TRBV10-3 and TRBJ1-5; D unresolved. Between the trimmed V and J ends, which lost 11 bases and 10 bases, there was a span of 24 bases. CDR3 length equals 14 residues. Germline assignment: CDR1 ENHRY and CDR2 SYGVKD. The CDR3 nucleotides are TGTGCCTCGAGACATTCGGCGGGCCGGGGACCCCAGCATTTT. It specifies CASRHSAGRGPQHF.

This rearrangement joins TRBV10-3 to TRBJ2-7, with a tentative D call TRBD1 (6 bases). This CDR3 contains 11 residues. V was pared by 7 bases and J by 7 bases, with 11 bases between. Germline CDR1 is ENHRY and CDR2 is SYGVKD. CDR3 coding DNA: TGTGCCATCACCGAAGGGGGAGAGCAGTACTTC. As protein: CAITEGGEQYF.

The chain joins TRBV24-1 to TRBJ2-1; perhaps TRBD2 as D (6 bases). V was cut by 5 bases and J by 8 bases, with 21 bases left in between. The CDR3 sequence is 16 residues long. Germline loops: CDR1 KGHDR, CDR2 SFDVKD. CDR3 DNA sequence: TGTGCCACCAGTGTTTCACGGGGGAGTTCTATGGATGAGCAGTTCTTC. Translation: CATSVSRGSSMDEQFF.

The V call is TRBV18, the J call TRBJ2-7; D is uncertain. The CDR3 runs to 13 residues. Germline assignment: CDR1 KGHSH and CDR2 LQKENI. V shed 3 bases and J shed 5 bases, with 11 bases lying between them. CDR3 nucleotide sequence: TGTGCCAGCTCACCGGTAGGGATCGACGAGCAGTACTTC. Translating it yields CASSPVGIDEQYF.

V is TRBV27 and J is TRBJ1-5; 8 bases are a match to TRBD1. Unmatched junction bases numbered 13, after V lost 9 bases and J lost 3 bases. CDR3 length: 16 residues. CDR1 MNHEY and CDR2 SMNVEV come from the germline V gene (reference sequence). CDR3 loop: CASRTGSMRDNQPQHF. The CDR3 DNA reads TGTGCCAGTCGGACAGGGAGTATGAGGGACAATCAGCCCCAGCATTTT.

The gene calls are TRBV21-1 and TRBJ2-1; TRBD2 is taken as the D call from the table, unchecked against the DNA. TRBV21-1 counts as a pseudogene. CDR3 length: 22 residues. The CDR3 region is CASSIRTRGPTPEGDSYNEQFF. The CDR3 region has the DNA TGTGCCAGCAGCATTCGGACTAGAGGGCCTACACCAGAAGGGGACTCCTACAATGAGCAGTTCTTC.